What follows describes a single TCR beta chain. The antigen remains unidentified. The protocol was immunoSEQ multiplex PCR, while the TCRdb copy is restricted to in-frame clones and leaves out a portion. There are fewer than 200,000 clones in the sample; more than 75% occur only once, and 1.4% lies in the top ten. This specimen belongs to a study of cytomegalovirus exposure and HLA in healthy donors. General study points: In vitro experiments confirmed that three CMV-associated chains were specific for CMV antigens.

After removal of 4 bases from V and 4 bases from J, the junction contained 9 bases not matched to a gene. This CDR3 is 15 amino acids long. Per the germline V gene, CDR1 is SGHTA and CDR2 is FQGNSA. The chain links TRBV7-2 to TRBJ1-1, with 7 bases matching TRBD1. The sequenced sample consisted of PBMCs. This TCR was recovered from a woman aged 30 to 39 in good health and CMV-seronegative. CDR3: CASSSLRDRATEAFF. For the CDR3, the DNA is TGTGCCAGCAGCTCCCTCCGAGACAGGGCCACTGAAGCTTTCTTT.